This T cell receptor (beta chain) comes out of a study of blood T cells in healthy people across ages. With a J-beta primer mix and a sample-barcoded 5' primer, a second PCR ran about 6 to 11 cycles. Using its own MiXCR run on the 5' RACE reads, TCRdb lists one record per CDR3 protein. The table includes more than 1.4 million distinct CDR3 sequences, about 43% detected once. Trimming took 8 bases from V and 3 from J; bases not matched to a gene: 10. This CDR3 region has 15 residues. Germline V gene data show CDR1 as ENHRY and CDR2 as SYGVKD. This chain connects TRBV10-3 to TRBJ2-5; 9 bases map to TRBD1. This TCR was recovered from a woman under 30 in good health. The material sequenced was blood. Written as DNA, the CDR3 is TGTGCCATCGGAAGGGACAGGGATGGGAAAGAGACCCAGTACTTC. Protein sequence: CAIGRDRDGKETQYF.